This TCR beta chain is drawn from a study of technical replicates of blood from several donors (dated by TCRdb to 2016 to 2017). With regard to this clone: Its recognized antigen is unknown. No per-base quality is available; no much larger clone lies one base away.

The library was obtained by the immunoSEQ multiplex PCR assay. TCRdb limited this immuneACCESS table to in-frame rearrangements with V and J called. A share of clones is missing; checked studies link under half to unresolved V genes, and the rest is unexplained. In all, the sample holds 75,000 to 100,000 clones, and 95% of those were seen once. 0.26% of the sample lies in the top ten. The CDR3 starts with the cysteine, ends with the phenylalanine, and has 15 residues. Just the 45-base CDR3 DNA is kept, in frame starting at base 1. According to the germline V gene (reference sequence), CDR1 reads LNHNV and CDR2 reads YYDKDF. V lost 1 base and J lost 6 bases, and the count of bases not matched to a germline gene is 2.

Input material: T cells isolated from PBMCs. The rearranged segments are TRBV15 and TRBJ2-1; 11 junctional bases match TRBD2. This sequence originates from a human donor in good health. The nucleotides are TGTGCCACCAGCAGAGTAGCGGGGGGGCGCAATGAGCAGTTCTTC. Its protein is CATSRVAGGRNEQFF.